This T cell receptor (beta chain) originates from a study of cytomegalovirus exposure and HLA in healthy donors. Findings of the study overall: Some segments of the V type, notably TRBV6-2 and TRBV6-3, were excluded as indistinguishable.

As to this clone: Its specificity is unknown.

Vbeta (60) and Jbeta (13) primers were used in the PCR. Repertoires were generated with immunoSEQ multiplex PCR, while TCRdb's copy carries only in-frame clones and drops some. The table shows approximately 150,000 clones, with just over 65% occurring only once. V dropped 1 base and J dropped 0; count of bases not matched to a gene: 4. The CDR3 contains 16 residues. From germline, CDR1 is SGHTA and CDR2 FQGNSA. This chain joins TRBV7-2 and TRBJ2-3; 7 nucleotides match TRBD2. The sample comprised PBMCs. This sequence originates from a woman aged 55-69 years in good health and CMV-seronegative. This CDR3 is CASSLGGRVSTDTQYF. Written as DNA, the CDR3 is TGTGCCAGCAGCTTAGGTGGGAGGGTAAGCACAGATACGCAGTATTTT.